The 3 T cell receptor beta chains given below trace back to one sample, sequenced in a study of T-cell reconstitution after alpha-beta-depleted transplantation in children. A library of TCRbeta sequences, prepared with unique molecular identifiers, was generated. A single record per CDR3 protein comes from TCRdb applying MiXCR to the PCR reads. This table has 200,000 or so distinct CDR3 sequences, roughly 9.1% appearing once. This specimen was PBMCs, mostly from graft donor cells, taken 360 days after TCRalphabeta/CD19-depleted stem cell transplant. All receptors derive from a male patient between 2 and 9 years old who had a stem cell transplant for acute myeloid leukemia, so the T cells may come from the graft donor.

V is TRBV5-1 and J is TRBJ2-5, with TRBD1 matching over 10 bases. The CDR3 spans 16 residues. Trimming took 2 bases from V and 1 from J; bases not matched to a gene: 5. CDR1 is SGHRS and CDR2 is YFSETQ in the germline V gene. The chain's CDR3 is CASSLGTGAFQETQYF. The CDR3 DNA reads as TGCGCCAGCAGCTTAGGGACAGGGGCCTTCCAAGAGACCCAGTACTTC.

This clonotype showed up many times. V is TRBV12-3 or TRBV12-4 and J is TRBJ2-1; D unresolved. CDR3 length: 13 amino acids. Trimming removed 1 base from V and 5 bases from J, with 6 bases in between. The CDR3 nucleotides read TGTGCCAGCAGTTTAGTGTTTGACAATGAGCAGTTCTTC. Protein sequence: CASSLVFDNEQFF.

In this sample, this clonotype turned up a few times. V and J are TRBV18 and TRBJ1-1; maybe TRBD1 (5 bases). V was cut by 3 bases and J by 0 bases, with 14 bases left in between. This CDR3 is 16 amino acids long. The germline gives CDR1 KGHSH, CDR2 LQKENI. Here the CDR3 reads CASSPTQGAMNTEAFF. In DNA form, the CDR3 reads TGTGCCAGCTCACCCACTCAGGGAGCAATGAACACTGAAGCTTTCTTT.